A selection of T cell receptor beta chains follows, all from one sample in a study of T cells in Graves' hyperthyroidism and ophthalmopathy. MiXCR, applied by TCRdb to the multiplex PCR reads, yields one record per CDR3 protein. The sample includes around 700,000 distinct CDR3 sequences, approximately 18% seen only once; the top ten take 15% to 20%. Material: blood. The receptors were sampled from a woman aged 50 to 65 with Graves' hyperthyroidism that later progressed to Graves' ophthalmopathy. The CDR3 runs from the conserved cysteine through the conserved F or W. A D gene is named only where the DNA matches it firmly. Clone size is not always given. Where it is, it says once, few, many or a class for expanded clones.

d_gene: -; v_gene: TRBV27; j_gene: TRBJ1-6; abundance: -; CDR3aa: CASSFTPDTYNSPLHF; CDR3nt: TGTGCCAGCAGTTTTACCCCGGACACCTATAATTCACCCCTCCACTTT
d_gene: TRBD1; v_gene: TRBV7-9; j_gene: TRBJ1-1; abundance: many; CDR3aa: CASSLSTGGAAEAFF; CDR3nt: TGTGCCAGCAGCCTTTCGACAGGGGGCGCGGCTGAAGCTTTCTTT
d_gene: TRBD2; v_gene: TRBV20-1; j_gene: TRBJ2-3; abundance: many; CDR3aa: CSANSGGASTDTQYF; CDR3nt: TGCAGTGCTAATAGCGGGGGGGCCTCGACAGATACGCAGTATTTT
d_gene: -; v_gene: TRBV3-1; j_gene: TRBJ1-1; abundance: many; CDR3aa: CASSLMDSENTEAFF; CDR3nt: TGTGCCAGCAGCCTCATGGACAGCGAGAACACTGAAGCTTTCTTT
d_gene: TRBD2; v_gene: TRBV20-1; j_gene: TRBJ2-1; abundance: -; CDR3aa: CSAPDSGGASYNEQFF; CDR3nt: TGCAGTGCCCCCGATAGCGGGGGGGCATCCTACAATGAGCAGTTCTTC
d_gene: -; v_gene: TRBV11-2; j_gene: TRBJ1-1; abundance: many; CDR3aa: CASSPRTENTEAFF; CDR3nt: TGTGCCAGCAGCCCCCGGACAGAGAACACTGAAGCTTTCTTT
d_gene: -; v_gene: TRBV7-3; j_gene: TRBJ2-2; abundance: few; CDR3aa: CARSSHPGDTGELFF; CDR3nt: TGTGCCCGCAGCTCCCATCCAGGGGACACCGGGGAGCTGTTTTTT
d_gene: -; v_gene: TRBV20-1; j_gene: TRBJ1-4; abundance: many; CDR3aa: CSAAKTTGLVSEKLFF; CDR3nt: TGCAGTGCCGCGAAGACTACAGGGTTGGTCAGTGAAAAACTGTTTTTT
d_gene: -; v_gene: TRBV29-1; j_gene: TRBJ2-1; abundance: -; CDR3aa: CSVEPSGLYNEQFF; CDR3nt: TGCAGCGTTGAACCGTCAGGGCTTTACAATGAGCAGTTCTTC
d_gene: -; v_gene: TRBV10-3; j_gene: TRBJ1-1; abundance: -; CDR3aa: CAISGQSQEDEAFF; CDR3nt: TGTGCCATCAGTGGGCAGTCCCAGGAGGATGAAGCTTTCTTT
d_gene: -; v_gene: TRBV9; j_gene: TRBJ1-3; abundance: few; CDR3aa: CASSPSPVNTIYF; CDR3nt: TGTGCCAGCAGCCCCTCCCCAGTAAACACCATATATTTT
d_gene: TRBD1; v_gene: TRBV5-1; j_gene: TRBJ1-2; abundance: many; CDR3aa: CASSSFTGDYGYTF; CDR3nt: TGCGCCAGCAGCTCATTTACAGGGGACTATGGCTACACCTTC